The 21 T cell receptor delta chains reported below all come from one sample, sequenced in a study of delta chains in infants with herpesvirus infections. PBMC RNA was reverse transcribed using gamma-chain- and delta-chain-specific primers. TCRdb reran clone calling via CATT on the RT-PCR reads. The repertoire holds 650 to 900 delta-chain clones, with less than 45% as singletons. This material consisted of peripheral blood, taken at time point 1 of longitudinal follow-up. The receptors come from a human donor who was a Ugandan infant, either HIV-exposed or HIV-unexposed (not recorded which).

A remark on this clone: A far larger clone is just one base off, so this is likely a read error. The chain employs TRDV1 and TRDJ1; 12 bases are shared with TRDD3. Trimming removed 4 bases from V and 2 bases from J; junction bases left unmatched: 26. CDR3 length: 23 amino acids. The germline gives CDR1 TSWWSYY, CDR2 QGS. The CDR3 sequence is CALGGSFLRSIYWGILETDKLIF. CDR3 in DNA: TGTGCTCTTGGGGGATCCTTCCTACGATCGATATACTGGGGGATACTTGAGACCGATAAACTCATCTTT.

By share, this clone ranks as medium-sized (0.01 to 0.1%). The chain links TRDV2 to TRDJ2, with 11 bases lining up with TRDD3. Germline values: CDR1 GEAIGNYY, CDR2 EKD. Germline trimming cut 2 bases from V and 1 base from J; bases unmatched to any gene: 2. This CDR3 has 16 residues. DNA of the CDR3: TGTGCCTGTGACAAACTGGGGGATAATTTGACAGCACAACTCTTCTTT. This codes for CACDKLGDNLTAQLFF.

This clone is medium-sized within its sample. The V and J genes are TRDV2 and TRDJ3; 12 positions match TRDD3. CDR3 size: 20 residues. Germline assignment: CDR1 GEAIGNYY and CDR2 EKD. After removal of 1 base from V and 0 bases from J, the junction contained 6 bases not matched to a gene. CDR3 sequence: CACDTVLGDTSSWDTRQMFF. CDR3 DNA sequence: TGTGCCTGTGACACGGTACTGGGGGATACTAGCTCCTGGGACACCCGACAGATGTTTTTC.

This clone is judged medium-sized. The chain links TRDV2 to TRDJ1; TRDD2 might be the D (9 bases). CDR1 and CDR2 (germline): GEAIGNYY, EKD. The CDR3 has 20 residues. Trimming cost V 3 bases and J 3 bases, with 31 bases left between them. This CDR3 reads CACDRRPSYVGGGLADKLIF. CDR3 bases: TGTGCCTGTGACCGAAGGCCTTCCTACGTGGGTGGGGGATTGGCCGATAAACTCATCTTT.

On this clone: This clone may be a read error of a much larger clone one base away. The chain uses TRDV1 and TRDJ3, with D possibly matching TRDD3 (6 bases). The CDR3 length is 19 residues. Germline V gives CDR1 TSWWSYY, CDR2 QGS. This CDR3 is CALGELPPGDSWDARQMFF. The CDR3 DNA reads TGTGCTCTTGGGGAACTCCCCCCGGGGGACTCCTGGGACGCCCGACAGATGTTTTTC.

As for this clone: A read error is likely here: a far larger clone is one base away. This chain uses TRDV2 with TRDJ3; 11 bases map to TRDD3. CDR1 is GEAIGNYY, CDR2 EKD, per germline. The CDR3 runs to 18 residues. The CDR3 region has the DNA TGTGCCCGTGACATACTGGGGGATAACTCCTGGGACACCCGACAGATGTTTTTC. Translated, it gives CARDILGDNSWDTRQMFF.

This clone rates as large (0.1 to 1%). The chain carries TRDV1 and TRDJ1, with 10 bases matching TRDD3. The J segment lost 2 bases and the V segment lost 0 bases, leaving 12 bases of the junction unmatched. The CDR3 runs 19 residues. Germline loops: CDR1 TSWWSYY, CDR2 QGS. The CDR3 sequence: CALGELRADWGMETDKLIF. The CDR3 DNA is TGTGCTCTTGGGGAACTAAGAGCGGACTGGGGGATGGAGACCGATAAACTCATCTTT.

In its sample, this clone was seen once. A much larger clonotype is one base distant, so this may be a read error. The rearrangement joins TRDV2 to TRDJ1, with a weak D call TRDD3 (5 bases). The CDR3 extends over 19 amino acids. Trimming removed 5 bases at V and 0 bases at J, with 27 bases between. CDR1 and CDR2 (germline): GEAIGNYY, EKD. The CDR3 here is CACGSGKEHGGLYTDKLIF. CDR3 DNA: TGTGCCTGTGGCAGTGGGAAGGAACACGGGGGCTTGTACACCGATAAACTCATCTTT.

Of note for this clone: A far larger clone is one nucleotide away, so this likely arose from a read error. The CDR3 DNA follows: TGTGCTCTTGGGGGATCCTTCCTACGATCGATATACTGGGGGATACTTAGGACCGATAAACTCATCTTT. Protein product: CALGGSFLRSIYWGILRTDKLIF. The chain has TRDV1 and TRDJ1; 12 nucleotides match TRDD3. This CDR3 is built from 23 residues. Germline lookup yields CDR1 TSWWSYY and CDR2 QGS. The ends lost 4 bases at V and 2 bases at J; junction bases unmatched: 26.

This clone was seen only a few times. The amino acid sequence in TCRdb belongs to a much larger clone and departs from this DNA's translation at residue 13, likely a sequencing read error; the sequence shown is translated from the DNA. This chain joins TRDV2 and TRDJ1; TRDD3 agrees at 7 bases. Germline CDR1 is GEAIGNYY and CDR2 is EKD. The trim removed 0 bases at V and 9 bases at J, leaving 9 bases unmatched. There are 14 residues in the CDR3. The CDR3 here is CACDTVGETAQLIF. The CDR3 coding sequence is TGTGCCTGTGACACCGTGGGGGAGACAGCACAACTCATCTTT.

This clone is large (0.1 to 1%) by share. The chain has TRDV1 and TRDJ1, with 9 nucleotides matching TRDD3. Per the germline V gene, CDR1 is TSWWSYY and CDR2 is QGS. V was pared by 0 bases and J by 2 bases, with 4 bases of the junction left unmatched. The length of the CDR3 is 16 residues. CDR3 sequence (DNA): TGTGCTCTTGGGGAACTAGGGCTGGGGGATACCGATAAACTCATCTTT. Its protein is CALGELGLGDTDKLIF.

As concerns this clone: One base separates it from a far larger clone, so it is likely a read error. The CDR3 loop is CACDAAGGYSWDTRQMFF. The CDR3 DNA sequence: TGTGCCTGTGACGCCGCTGGGGGATACTCCTGGGACACCCGACAGATGTTTTTC. This chain uses TRDV2 with TRDJ3, with TRDD3 matching over 10 bases. V was clipped by 3 bases and J by 0 bases; unmatched bases: 4. The CDR3 has 18 residues. The germline CDR1 and CDR2 sequences are GEAIGNYY and EKD.

This clone is large (0.1 to 1%) within its sample. This rearrangement joins TRDV1 to TRDJ1; 9 bases match TRDD3. Germline lookup yields CDR1 TSWWSYY and CDR2 QGS. Trimming took 7 bases from V and 3 from J; bases not matched to a gene: 6. This CDR3 is 14 amino acids long. The CDR3 spells CALARGYASDKLIF. In DNA, the CDR3 is TGTGCTCTTGCTCGGGGATACGCGTCCGATAAACTCATCTTT.

Of note for this clone: One base away lies a much larger clone, so this may be a sequencing read error. V and J are TRDV1 and TRDJ1, with 8 bases identical to TRDD3. The CDR3 loop spans 19 amino acids. Germline CDR1 and CDR2: TSWWSYY and QGS. CDR3 amino acids: CALGELGYAFPERTEKLIF. The CDR3 nucleotides are TGTGCTCTTGGGGAATTGGGATACGCTTTCCCCGAACGCACCGAGAAACTCATCTTT.

This clone was found a few times. This rearrangement joins TRDV1 to TRDJ1; 13 bases are a match to TRDD3. V shed 2 bases, J shed 2 bases, and the junction held 20 bases outside the gene matches. Germline V gene sequence: CDR1 TSWWSYY, CDR2 QGS. This CDR3 is 22 amino acids long. In nucleotides, the CDR3 is TGTGCTCTTGGGGAAAAAACCCACGGATCCAGGGTACTGGGGGATACGACCGATAAACTCATCTTT. This translates into CALGEKTHGSRVLGDTTDKLIF.

This clone has more than one count but fewer than ten. The likely explanation is a read error, given a far larger clone one base away. The V gene is TRAV29/DV5, the J gene TRDJ2; TRDD2 agrees at 9 bases. The CDR3 loop spans 21 amino acids. Germline assignment: CDR1 NSMFDY and CDR2 ISSIKDK. V dropped 0 bases and J dropped 1; count of bases not matched to a gene: 19. The CDR3 is CAASAPSYGYWRPDLTAQLFF. Written as DNA, the CDR3 is TGTGCAGCAAGCGCCCCTTCCTACGGCTACTGGAGGCCTGATTTGACAGCACAACTCTTCTTT.

This clone is large by share. Other DNA sequences within the sample encode an identical CDR3. This rearrangement joins TRDV2 to TRDJ3; 11 bases fit TRDD3. The V gene's germline CDR1 is GEAIGNYY and CDR2 EKD. With V trimmed by 3 bases and J by 0 bases, 3 bases remained unmatched. CDR3 length: 18 amino acids. Here the CDR3 DNA reads TGTGCCTGTGACGTACTGGGGGATAGCTCCTGGGACACCCGACAGATGTTTTTC. It is translated as CACDVLGDSSWDTRQMFF.

A word on this clone: With a much larger clone just one base away, this may be a read error. The V gene is TRDV1, the J gene TRDJ1, with 13 bases lining up with TRDD3. The CDR3 totals 24 residues. Germline V gene sequence: CDR1 TSWWSYY, CDR2 QGS. The CDR3 region has the DNA TGTGCTCTTGGGGAACTCAGGGATACCCACAGCCTAAGGACTGGGGGATACGCCTCCGATAAACGCATCTTT. Translating gives CALGELRDTHSLRTGGYASDKRIF.

As for this clone: Since a far larger clone is one base different, this is likely a read error. The same CDR3 can be traced to other DNA sequences in this sample. V gene TRDV1 combines with J gene TRDJ1, with 12 bases fitting TRDD3. This CDR3 contains 23 residues. CDR1 and CDR2 from the germline V gene are TSWWSYY and QGS. Unmatched junction bases numbered 26, after V lost 4 bases and J lost 2 bases. The CDR3 bases are TGTGCTCTTGGGGGATCATTCCTACGATCGATATACTGGGGGATACTTGGGACCGATAAACTCATCTTT. As protein: CALGGSFLRSIYWGILGTDKLIF.

As to this clone: It differs at one base from a far larger clone, so likely a read error. The sample carries other DNA sequences with the same CDR3. V is TRDV2 and J is TRDJ3; TRDD3 matches 11 bases. Germline V gene lookup returns CDR1 GEAIGNYY and CDR2 EKD. The CDR3 length is 18 residues. CDR3: CACDVLGDSSWDTRQMFF. The CDR3 nucleotides are TGTGCCTGTGACGTACTGGGGGATAGCTCCTGGGACACCCGCCAGATGTTTTTC.

The rearrangement links TRDV1 to TRDJ1, with 10 positions matching TRDD3. Per germline, CDR1 TSWWSYY and CDR2 QGS. The trim removed 2 bases at V and 2 bases at J, leaving 23 bases unmatched. The CDR3 extends over 22 amino acids. The CDR3 protein is CALGEKTHGSRVQGDTTDKLIF. The CDR3 nucleotides read TGTGCTCTTGGGGAAAAAACCCACGGATCCAGGGTACAGGGGGATACGACCGATAAACTCATCTTT.